This T cell receptor (beta chain) comes out of a study of cytomegalovirus exposure and HLA in healthy donors. Points from the study as a whole: Information on immune exposure was restricted to one variable (CMV serostatus). Three CMV-associated chains proved CMV antigen-specific in vitro. Cytomegalovirus association was listed for 164 TCR beta chains. Later analysis indicated greater clonal expansion among HLA-associated TCR beta chains than among equally common other chains.

A word on this clone: What it recognizes is unknown.

The PCR ran on 60 Vbeta and 13 Jbeta primers. This table comes from immunoSEQ multiplex PCR, and its TCRdb copy is limited to in-frame clones, with some not included. The table lists 50,000 or so clones. Trimming removed 7 bases from V and 7 bases from J; junction bases left unmatched: 10. CDR1 is SEHNR, CDR2 FQNEAQ, per germline (reference sequence). This CDR3 is built from 14 residues. The sequencing input was PBMCs. V and J are TRBV7-9 and TRBJ2-7, with 10 bases lining up with TRBD1. The receptor's source is a man in his forties in good health and CMV-seropositive. DNA of the CDR3: TGTGCCAGCACCACTACTGACAGGGGGCAAGAGCAGTACTTC. Translated: CASTTTDRGQEQYF.